This TCR beta chain was found in a study of shared clonotypes between healthy human individuals. Study-wide results and caveats: Roughly 5% of naive CD4 clonotypes were shared across four donors.

Sequenced by immunoSEQ multiplex PCR; TCRdb stores in-frame clones only, minus some. The repertoire includes roughly 2.5 million clones, approximately 94% of them detected once, and over 0.12% sits in the top ten. Concerning this clone itself: The antigen is undetermined.

The TCR sequence derives from a man aged 18 to 29 in good health. The sequenced sample was naive CD4+ T cells sorted from blood. Subset specified: CD45RA+ positively selected.

The CDR3 DNA reads as TGTGCCAGCAGCTCCCTGGGACAGCAAGAGACCCAGTACTTC. Translating it yields CASSSLGQQETQYF. The chain is built from TRBV5-4 and TRBJ2-5; TRBD1 matches 7 bases. With V trimmed by 3 bases and J by 2 bases, 4 bases remained unmatched. Germline V lookup: CDR1 SGHNT, CDR2 YYREEE (reference sequence). The CDR3 runs to 14 residues.